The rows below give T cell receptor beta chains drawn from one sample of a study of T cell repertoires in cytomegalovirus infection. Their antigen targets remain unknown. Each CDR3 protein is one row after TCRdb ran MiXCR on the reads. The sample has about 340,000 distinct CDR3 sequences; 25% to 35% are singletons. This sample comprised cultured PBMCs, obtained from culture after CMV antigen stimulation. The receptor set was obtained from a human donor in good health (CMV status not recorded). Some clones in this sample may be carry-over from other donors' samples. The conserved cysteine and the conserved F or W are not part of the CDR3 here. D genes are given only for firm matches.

cdr3_aa: ASSPLSGRSYEQY; v_call: TRBV27; d_call: NA; cdr3_length: 13
cdr3_aa: SVAQGARRFNQPQH; v_call: TRBV20-1; d_call: TRBD1; cdr3_length: 14
cdr3_aa: ASSLTRGVSSSYT; v_call: TRBV12-3/TRBV12-4; d_call: NA; cdr3_length: 13
cdr3_aa: ATDSGQGAYEQY; v_call: TRBV6-1; d_call: TRBD1; cdr3_length: 12
cdr3_aa: ASSSTRSNTGELF; v_call: TRBV28; d_call: NA; cdr3_length: 13
cdr3_aa: ASSLDRGVTEAF; v_call: TRBV12-3/TRBV12-4; d_call: TRBD1; cdr3_length: 12
cdr3_aa: ASSLHLAGMSSYNEQF; v_call: TRBV7-2; d_call: TRBD2; cdr3_length: 16
cdr3_aa: ASSNMQGATNTEAF; v_call: TRBV6-5; d_call: TRBD1; cdr3_length: 14
cdr3_aa: ASSITFGDRQY; v_call: TRBV7-3; d_call: NA; cdr3_length: 11
cdr3_aa: ASSLAGAHYNEQF; v_call: TRBV27; d_call: TRBD2; cdr3_length: 13
cdr3_aa: AISEQQGARTDTQY; v_call: TRBV10-3; d_call: TRBD1; cdr3_length: 14
cdr3_aa: ASTRGQEMNTEAF; v_call: TRBV19; d_call: TRBD1; cdr3_length: 13
cdr3_aa: SARRSSGSNEQY; v_call: TRBV20-1; d_call: TRBD2; cdr3_length: 12
cdr3_aa: ASRRQAGEYYEQY; v_call: TRBV6-1; d_call: NA; cdr3_length: 13
cdr3_aa: ASSRDRVADTQY; v_call: TRBV19; d_call: TRBD1; cdr3_length: 12
cdr3_aa: ASSLTSGKPYEQY; v_call: TRBV6-5; d_call: TRBD2; cdr3_length: 13
cdr3_aa: ASSPGQKGPQH; v_call: TRBV27; d_call: NA; cdr3_length: 11
cdr3_aa: ASSSRGGEFTDTQY; v_call: TRBV7-9; d_call: NA; cdr3_length: 14
cdr3_aa: ASSGGMNTGELF; v_call: TRBV2; d_call: NA; cdr3_length: 12
cdr3_aa: ASSFGVQPQH; v_call: TRBV28; d_call: NA; cdr3_length: 10
cdr3_aa: ASSLRGQITNEQF; v_call: TRBV11-2; d_call: NA; cdr3_length: 13
cdr3_aa: ASRDDRENYGYT; v_call: TRBV2; d_call: NA; cdr3_length: 12
cdr3_aa: ASSQVTGSSYEQY; v_call: TRBV4-1; d_call: NA; cdr3_length: 13
cdr3_aa: ATSRRAGRDSNYGYT; v_call: TRBV15; d_call: NA; cdr3_length: 15
cdr3_aa: ASSPGQASVRAEQF; v_call: TRBV11-2; d_call: NA; cdr3_length: 14
cdr3_aa: ASSSDFYGYT; v_call: TRBV12-3/TRBV12-4; d_call: NA; cdr3_length: 10
cdr3_aa: ASSLRDRGLVSYNEQF; v_call: TRBV11-2; d_call: TRBD1; cdr3_length: 16
cdr3_aa: ASSGTGGPSDEQY; v_call: TRBV2; d_call: TRBD1; cdr3_length: 13
cdr3_aa: ASNSGRADQPQH; v_call: TRBV19; d_call: NA; cdr3_length: 12
cdr3_aa: ASSLWDRVSYEQY; v_call: TRBV12-3/TRBV12-4; d_call: TRBD1; cdr3_length: 13
cdr3_aa: SAISGEQF; v_call: TRBV20-1; d_call: NA; cdr3_length: 8
cdr3_aa: ASSYSTGSNEQF; v_call: TRBV6-6; d_call: TRBD1; cdr3_length: 12
cdr3_aa: ASSRGRVGTEAF; v_call: TRBV6-1; d_call: TRBD1; cdr3_length: 12
cdr3_aa: ATHREQGTEAF; v_call: TRBV19; d_call: TRBD1; cdr3_length: 11
cdr3_aa: ASSFSETQY; v_call: TRBV7-2; d_call: NA; cdr3_length: 9
cdr3_aa: ASSEFRTGEQPQH; v_call: TRBV2; d_call: TRBD1; cdr3_length: 13
cdr3_aa: SVPLGGLSYNEQF; v_call: TRBV20-1; d_call: NA; cdr3_length: 13
cdr3_aa: ASSSGTTGNYGYT; v_call: TRBV27; d_call: NA; cdr3_length: 13
cdr3_aa: ASRTATNEKLF; v_call: TRBV19; d_call: NA; cdr3_length: 11
cdr3_aa: ASSQVRETGPHTQY; v_call: TRBV3-1; d_call: NA; cdr3_length: 14
cdr3_aa: ASSLQRQF; v_call: TRBV28; d_call: NA; cdr3_length: 8
cdr3_aa: ASRSFGQNTEAF; v_call: TRBV6-1; d_call: NA; cdr3_length: 12
cdr3_aa: ASKRARSNQPQH; v_call: TRBV6-1; d_call: NA; cdr3_length: 12
cdr3_aa: AWSPTTGGSEQY; v_call: TRBV30; d_call: TRBD1; cdr3_length: 12
cdr3_aa: ASSPSSDRANTGELF; v_call: TRBV7-3; d_call: TRBD1; cdr3_length: 15